These 3 T cell receptor beta chains share one sample of origin, sequenced in a study of Graves' ophthalmopathy and Graves' hyperthyroidism. Using RNA transcripts, the TCR beta CDR3 regions were amplified. Second-round multiplex PCR came after a first-round RT-PCR that employed HTBI primers. MiXCR was run by TCRdb on the multiplex PCR reads, yielding one entry per CDR3 protein. The data contain 260,000 or so distinct CDR3 sequences, around 42% of them singletons. The sample consisted of peripheral blood. The receptors were sampled from an adult man with Graves' ophthalmopathy.

In the case of this clonotype: A much more abundant neighbour one base away suggests this may be a read error. The chain joins TRBV10-3 to TRBJ2-5; a weak D match, TRBD2 (6 bases). Germline values: CDR1 ENHRY, CDR2 SYGVKD. The CDR3 runs 12 residues. The V gene lost 3 bases and the J gene lost 6 bases, with 8 bases spanning the gap. CDR3 coding DNA: TGTGCCATCAGTGAACGGGGGAAGACCCAGTACTTC. Translated: CAISERGKTQYF.

The chain combines TRBV20-1 with TRBJ1-2; possible D gene TRBD1, 6 bases. Looked up from germline, CDR1 is DFQATT and CDR2 is SNEGSKA (reference sequence). The length of the CDR3 is 12 residues. Trimming pared 6 bases from V and 7 bases from J, leaving 15 bases between. Here the CDR3 DNA reads TGCAGTGCCCCTATTGGGGGCTCTGGCTACACCTTC. This encodes CSAPIGGSGYTF.

This chain connects TRBV4-1 to TRBJ2-7; D is unresolved. CDR3 length: 15 residues. V was trimmed by 3 bases and J by 0 bases, leaving 12 bases between them. Germline CDR1 is MGHRA and CDR2 is YSYEKL. CDR3 in amino acids: CASSQEAWASYEQYF. CDR3 nucleotide sequence: TGCGCCAGCAGCCAGGAAGCCTGGGCCTCCTACGAGCAGTACTTC.